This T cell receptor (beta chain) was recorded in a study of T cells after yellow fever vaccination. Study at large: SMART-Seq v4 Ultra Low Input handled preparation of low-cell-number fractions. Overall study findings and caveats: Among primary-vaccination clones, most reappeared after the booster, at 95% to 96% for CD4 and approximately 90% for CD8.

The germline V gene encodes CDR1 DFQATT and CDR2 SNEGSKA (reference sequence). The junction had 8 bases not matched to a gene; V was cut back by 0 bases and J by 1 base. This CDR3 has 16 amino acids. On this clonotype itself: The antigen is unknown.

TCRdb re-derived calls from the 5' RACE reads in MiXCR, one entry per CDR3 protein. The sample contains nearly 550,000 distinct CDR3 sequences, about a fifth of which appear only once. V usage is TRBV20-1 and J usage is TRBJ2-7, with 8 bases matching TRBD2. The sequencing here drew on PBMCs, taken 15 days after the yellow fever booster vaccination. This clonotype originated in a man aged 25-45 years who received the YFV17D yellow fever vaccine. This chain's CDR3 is CSARDITSGLSYEQYF. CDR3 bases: TGCAGTGCTAGAGATATAACTAGCGGTCTTTCCTACGAGCAGTACTTC.